These 14 T cell receptor beta chains came from one sample sequenced in a study of response to subunit inactivated influenza vaccine. TCRdb passed the RT-PCR reads through MiXCR, listing each CDR3 protein once. The sample includes about 780,000 distinct CDR3 sequences, roughly 20% seen only once; the top ten take 11%. This sample comprised PBMCs from blood, obtained about 5 days after vaccination. The receptor set was obtained from a man over 45 who received an inactivated influenza vaccine.

This clonotype was found many times. J is TRBJ2-3 and V is TRBV29-1, with 9 bases fitting TRBD2. V shed 1 base, J shed 1 base, and the junction held 0 bases outside the gene matches. There are 14 residues in the CDR3. Germline V gives CDR1 SQVTM, CDR2 ANQGSEA. CDR3 coding DNA: TGCAGCGTTGAAGGGACTAGCGGCACAGATACGCAGTATTTT. This sequence encodes CSVEGTSGTDTQYF.

The chain uses TRBV3-1 and TRBJ2-1; 12 positions match TRBD2. Losses at the gene ends were 6 bases for V and 7 bases for J; bases not matched to a gene: 4. Germline V gene lookup returns CDR1 LGHDT and CDR2 YNNKEL (reference sequence). This CDR3 contains 14 residues. The CDR3 spells CASRPLAGGNEQFF. DNA of the CDR3: TGTGCCAGCAGACCCCTAGCGGGGGGGAATGAGCAGTTCTTC.

The chain combines TRBV7-2 with TRBJ2-3; 9 positions agree with TRBD1. This CDR3 spans 14 amino acids. The V segment lost 5 bases and the J segment 5 bases; nucleotides outside the gene matches: 5. Germline V gene lookup returns CDR1 SGHTA and CDR2 FQGNSA. The CDR3: CASSRQGVIDTQYF. The CDR3 region has the DNA TGTGCCAGCAGCCGACAGGGGGTGATAGATACGCAGTATTTT. The whole variable domain, filled in from reference TRBV7-2 and TRBJ2-3, reads GAGVSQSPSNKVTEKGKDVELRCDPISGHTALYWYRQSLGQGLEFLIYFQGNSAPDKSGLPSDRFSAERTGGSVSTLTIQRTQQEDSAVYLCASSRQGVIDTQYFGPGTRLTVL.

This clonotype came up a few times. The rearrangement joins TRBV12-3 or TRBV12-4 to TRBJ2-2, with D hard to call. The CDR3 consists of 11 residues. V was clipped by 5 bases and J by 9 bases, with 7 bases between them. The CDR3 is CASSVSWELFF. CDR3 coding DNA: TGTGCCAGCAGTGTGTCTTGGGAGCTGTTTTTT.

This clonotype has more than one count but fewer than ten. The genes are TRBV4-3 and TRBJ2-3; D is unresolved. There are 17 residues in the CDR3. Germline CDR1 reads LGHNA; CDR2 reads YSLEER. Trimming took 0 bases from V and 2 from J, leaving 15 bases between them. CDR3 in amino acids: CASSQDFVEPNTDTQYF. CDR3 in DNA: TGCGCCAGCAGCCAAGATTTCGTCGAACCAAACACAGATACGCAGTATTTT.

V gene TRBV7-6 combines with J gene TRBJ2-1; 7 bases map to TRBD2. This CDR3 has 14 amino acids. Germline values: CDR1 SGHVS, CDR2 FNYEAQ. V gave up 2 bases and J gave up 7 bases; unmatched junction bases: 5. The CDR3 loop is CASSLSGTRNEQFF. The CDR3 DNA reads TGTGCCAGCAGCTTAAGCGGGACTCGTAATGAGCAGTTCTTC.

This clonotype was found once. The gene calls are TRBV29-1 and TRBJ2-7; D call uncertain. The CDR3 runs 12 residues. V was trimmed by 4 bases and J by 1 base, leaving 8 bases between them. Germline lookup yields CDR1 SQVTM and CDR2 ANQGSEA. DNA for the CDR3: TGCAGCGTTGTAGGGCAGTCCTACGAGCAGTACTTC. Protein: CSVVGQSYEQYF.

In its sample, this clonotype was seen a few times. The rearrangement uses TRBV6-1 and TRBJ2-1; D is unclear. CDR3 length: 17 amino acids. Germline CDR1 and CDR2: MNHNS and SASEGT. The ends were cut back, 7 bases at V and 0 bases at J, with 19 bases in the middle. This CDR3 is CASTKNSHKSSYNEQFF. The CDR3 DNA reads TGTGCCAGCACCAAAAACTCCCACAAGAGCTCCTACAATGAGCAGTTCTTC.

This clonotype occurred once. V is TRBV6-5 and J is TRBJ2-5; 10 bases match TRBD1. The germline gives CDR1 MNHEY, CDR2 SVGAGI. J lost 4 bases, V lost 1 base, and 3 bases had no gene match. The CDR3 has 15 amino acids. The CDR3 is CASSYLGTGVETQYF. The CDR3 DNA reads TGTGCCAGCAGTTACTTGGGGACAGGGGTAGAGACCCAGTACTTC.

Worth noting for this clonotype: At one end, the junction sequence differs from germline, possibly due to a read error. The chain uses TRBV12-3 or TRBV12-4 and TRBJ2-1, with D hard to call. The CDR3 totals 14 residues. The CDR3: CAGSLAGIDNEQFF. Written as DNA, the CDR3 is TGTGCCGGCAGTTTAGCTGGGATAGACAATGAGCAGTTCTTC.

This chain connects TRBV15 to TRBJ2-1; D not resolved. V was shortened by 1 base and J by 8 bases, with 12 bases between the two germline ends. Germline CDR1 is LNHNV and CDR2 is YYDKDF (reference sequence). The CDR3 spans 14 residues. The CDR3 spells CATSRGVSPHEQFF. In DNA form, the CDR3 reads TGTGCCACCAGCAGAGGAGTTAGCCCACATGAGCAGTTCTTC.

As DNA, the CDR3 is TGTGCCAGCAGCTTAGGCGGGATAAGGAGAAATGAGCAGTTCTTC. This sequence encodes CASSLGGIRRNEQFF. The chain carries TRBV7-2 and TRBJ2-1; TRBD2 is a possible D gene (6 bases). This CDR3 spans 15 amino acids. Trimming pared 1 base from V and 7 bases from J, leaving 14 bases between. Germline lookup yields CDR1 SGHTA and CDR2 FQGNSA. Drawing the rest from reference TRBV7-2 and TRBJ2-1, the complete variable domain is GAGVSQSPSNKVTEKGKDVELRCDPISGHTALYWYRQSLGQGLEFLIYFQGNSAPDKSGLPSDRFSAERTGGSVSTLTIQRTQQEDSAVYLCASSLGGIRRNEQFFGPGTRLTVL.

The chain links TRBV5-1 to TRBJ2-1; 11 bases are a match to TRBD2. Germline CDR1 reads SGHRS; CDR2 reads YFSETQ. The CDR3 consists of 16 residues. The V gene end was trimmed by 4 bases and the J gene end by 6 bases; junction bases not matched to a gene: 9. The CDR3 sequence: CASSPITSGSGNEQFF. In DNA form, the CDR3 reads TGCGCCAGCAGCCCTATAACTAGCGGGAGTGGCAATGAGCAGTTCTTC.

This clonotype was counted at least ten times. This chain links TRBV7-8 with TRBJ2-6; 7 nucleotides agree with TRBD1. With 4 bases clipped from V and 2 bases from J, the junction kept 2 bases outside the gene matches. Germline CDR1 reads SGHVS; CDR2 reads FQNEAQ. This CDR3 is 15 amino acids long. The CDR3 bases are TGTGCCAGCAGCTCGACAGGGCCTGGGGCCAACGTCCTGACTTTC. As protein: CASSSTGPGANVLTF.